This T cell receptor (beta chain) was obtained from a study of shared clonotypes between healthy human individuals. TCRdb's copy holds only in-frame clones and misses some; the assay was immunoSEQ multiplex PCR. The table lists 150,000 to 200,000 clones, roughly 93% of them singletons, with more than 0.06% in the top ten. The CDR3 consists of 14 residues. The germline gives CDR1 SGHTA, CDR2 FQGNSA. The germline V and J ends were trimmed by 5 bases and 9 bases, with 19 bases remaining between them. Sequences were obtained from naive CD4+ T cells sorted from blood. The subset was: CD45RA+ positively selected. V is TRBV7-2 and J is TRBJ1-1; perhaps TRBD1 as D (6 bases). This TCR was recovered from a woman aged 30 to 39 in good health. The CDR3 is CASSPRADRHKAFF. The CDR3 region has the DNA TGTGCCAGCAGCCCCCGTGCAGACAGGCACAAAGCTTTCTTT.